The 14 T cell receptor beta chains below all came from one sample that was sequenced in a study of T cell responses to AZD1222 COVID-19 vaccine. Sequencing used immunoSEQ multiplex PCR; TCRdb keeps in-frame clones, though not all of them. The data show some 150,000 clones, with around 89% seen just once and approximately 15% held by the top ten. This specimen was peripheral blood, taken on day 0 of AZD1222 vaccination. The receptors here all came from an adult in good health.

V gene TRBV4-2 combines with J gene TRBJ2-1; TRBD2 aligns across 9 bases. Germline V CDR1 and CDR2: LGHNA, YNFKEQ. Trimming removed 3 bases from V and 4 bases from J; junction bases left unmatched: 7. The CDR3 consists of 16 residues. CDR3 nucleotides: TGTGCCAGCAGCCAGTTAAGCGGGGGGACTTACAATGAGCAGTTCTTC. Amino acid sequence: CASSQLSGGTYNEQFF.

This chain links TRBV27 with TRBJ1-5; D is unclear. CDR1 and CDR2 (germline): MNHEY, SMNVEV (reference sequence). The CDR3 consists of 14 residues. Between the trimmed V and J ends, which lost 5 bases and 0 bases, there was a span of 8 bases. The DNA for the CDR3 is TGTGCCAGCAGTCCGGGTCATAGCAATCAGCCCCAGCATTTT. Its protein product is CASSPGHSNQPQHF.

This clone occurred a few times. Within the sample, other DNA sequences also encode this same CDR3. V usage is TRBV2 and J usage is TRBJ1-1, with 7 bases that match TRBD1. CDR1 SNHLY and CDR2 FYNNEI come from the germline V gene. This CDR3 is built from 13 residues. J was trimmed by 1 base and V by 4 bases; bases with no gene match: 0. The CDR3 coding sequence is TGTGCCAGCAGTGGACAGGGGAACACTGAAGCTTTCTTT. This sequence encodes CASSGQGNTEAFF.

V gene TRBV5-8 combines with J gene TRBJ2-5, with 7 bases matching TRBD2. There are 15 residues in the CDR3. Germline V gene sequence: CDR1 SGHTS, CDR2 YDEGEE. The trim removed 3 bases at V and 6 bases at J, leaving 11 bases unmatched. The CDR3 region has the DNA TGTGCCAGCAGCTCGCGGACTAGGGCTGAGAAGACCCAGTACTTC. It specifies CASSSRTRAEKTQYF. The whole variable domain, remainder taken from reference TRBV5-8 and TRBJ2-5, is EAGVTQSPTHLIKTRGQQATLRCSPISGHTSVYWYQQALGLGLQFLLWYDEGEERNRGNFPPRFSGRQFPNYSSELNVNALELEDSALYLCASSSRTRAEKTQYFGPGTRLLVL.

This chain joins TRBV6-4 and TRBJ2-3; 7 bases are a match to TRBD1. V dropped 4 bases and J dropped 6; count of bases not matched to a gene: 4. CDR1 is MRHNA, CDR2 SNTAGT, per germline. This CDR3 is built from 13 residues. CDR3 nucleotides: TGTGCCAGCAGTGGGCAACAGGGGGATACGCAGTATTTT. It yields the protein CASSGQQGDTQYF.

The rearrangement joins TRBV2 to TRBJ2-7, with TRBD2 matching over 12 bases. The germline V gene encodes CDR1 SNHLY and CDR2 FYNNEI. Trimming cost V 6 bases and J 4 bases; bases outside gene matches: 16. The length of the CDR3 is 18 residues. The CDR3 DNA follows: TGTGCCAGCAGGGAATCACTAGCGGGGGGATCAACTGAATACGAGCAGTACTTC. Its protein is CASRESLAGGSTEYEQYF. Complete variable domain (other parts from reference TRBV2 and TRBJ2-7): EPEVTQTPSHQVTQMGQEVILRCVPISNHLYFYWYRQILGQKVEFLVSFYNNEISEKSEIFDDQFSVERPDGSNFTLKIRSTKLEDSAMYFCASRESLAGGSTEYEQYFGPGTRLTVT.

This clone showed up just a few times. The chain uses TRBV5-6 and TRBJ1-3; no firm D call. The CDR3 consists of 15 residues. The germline V gene has CDR1 SGHDT and CDR2 YYEEEE. V dropped 5 bases and J dropped 0 bases, with 12 bases sitting between them. In DNA, the CDR3 is TGTGCCAGCAGACGACGGCTAGGCTCTGGAAACACCATATATTTT. Protein sequence: CASRRRLGSGNTIYF.

The chain is built from TRBV5-1 and TRBJ2-3, with D perhaps TRBD1 (5 bases). The germline V and J ends were trimmed by 0 bases and 3 bases, with 5 bases remaining between them. The V gene's germline CDR1 is SGHRS and CDR2 YFSETQ. The CDR3 contains 13 residues. For the CDR3, the DNA is TGCGCCAGCAGCTTGGCAGGGACAGATACGCAGTATTTT. Translating gives CASSLAGTDTQYF.

This clone showed up just a few times. The rearrangement uses TRBV5-6 and TRBJ2-4, with D perhaps matching TRBD2 (6 bases). Germline V gene lookup returns CDR1 SGHDT and CDR2 YYEEEE. CDR3 size: 13 residues. Trimming removed 4 bases from V and 8 bases from J, with 13 bases in between. CDR3 nucleotide sequence: TGTGCCAGCAGCCTCGGTACGGGGGACATTCAGTACTTC. The encoded protein is CASSLGTGDIQYF.

This chain uses TRBV7-2 with TRBJ2-1; maybe TRBD2 (5 bases). The CDR3 extends over 15 amino acids. Trimming stripped 3 bases from V and 0 bases from J, with 9 bases between. Germline CDR1 is SGHTA and CDR2 is FQGNSA. DNA of the CDR3: TGTGCCAGCAGCTTCGAGGGTTCCTCCTACAATGAGCAGTTCTTC. Protein sequence: CASSFEGSSYNEQFF.

The gene calls are TRBV7-9 and TRBJ2-1; 11 nucleotides agree with TRBD1. Germline V gene data show CDR1 as SEHNR and CDR2 as FQNEAQ (reference sequence). This CDR3 comprises 16 residues. Trimming removed 4 bases from V and 8 bases from J; junction bases left unmatched: 10. CDR3 loop: CASSSLKGQGGYEQFF. As DNA, the CDR3 is TGTGCCAGCAGCTCCTTGAAGGGACAGGGGGGGTATGAGCAGTTCTTC.

The gene calls are TRBV28 and TRBJ2-7, with D maybe TRBD2 (6 bases). This CDR3 spans 15 amino acids. In germline, CDR1 is MDHEN, CDR2 SYDVKM. Trimming took 3 bases from V and 2 from J, leaving 14 bases between them. For the CDR3, the DNA is TGTGCCAGCAGTTTCCCCGGGACTCTTGCCTACGAGCAGTACTTC. Residues: CASSFPGTLAYEQYF.

CDR3 loop: CASSQSEALREKLFF. The CDR3 region has the DNA TGTGCCAGCAGCCAATCGGAGGCCCTCCGCGAAAAACTGTTTTTT. V usage is TRBV16 and J usage is TRBJ1-4; no reliable D call. The CDR3 loop spans 15 amino acids. The V end lost 0 bases, the J end lost 8 bases, and 13 bases lay between the germline ends. Germline CDR1 and CDR2: KGHSY and FQNENV.

In its sample, this clone was seen a few times. J is TRBJ1-1 and V is TRBV12-2. TRBV12-2 is marked as a pseudogene. The CDR3 consists of 14 residues. The CDR3: CASRLVGRNTEAFF. The CDR3 coding sequence is TGTGCAAGTCGCTTAGTAGGCAGGAACACTGAAGCTTTCTTT.